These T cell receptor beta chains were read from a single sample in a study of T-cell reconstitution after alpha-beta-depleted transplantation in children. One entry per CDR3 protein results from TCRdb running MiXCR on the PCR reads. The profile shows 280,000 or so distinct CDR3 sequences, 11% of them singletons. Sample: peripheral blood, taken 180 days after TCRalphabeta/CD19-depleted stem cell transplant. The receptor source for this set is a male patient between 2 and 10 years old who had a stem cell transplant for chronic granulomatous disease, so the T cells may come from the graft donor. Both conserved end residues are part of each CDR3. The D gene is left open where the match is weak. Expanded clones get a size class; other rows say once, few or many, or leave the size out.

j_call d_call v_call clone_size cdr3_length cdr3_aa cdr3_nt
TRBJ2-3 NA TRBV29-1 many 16 CSVVRIDFSSTDTQYF TGCAGCGTTGTAAGAATTGACTTTTCAAGCACAGATACGCAGTATTTT
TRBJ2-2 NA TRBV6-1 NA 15 CASSLQGSGTGELFF TGTGCCAGCAGCCTGCAGGGGTCGGGTACCGGGGAGCTGTTTTTT
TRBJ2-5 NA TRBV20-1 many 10 CSAKERTQYF TGCAGTGCTAAGGAGAGAACCCAGTACTTC
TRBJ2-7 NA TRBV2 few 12 CASSEASGEQYF TGTGCCAGCAGTGAAGCTAGCGGCGAGCAGTACTTC
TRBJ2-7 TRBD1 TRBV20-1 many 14 CSATRTGGPYEQYF TGCAGTGCTACCCGGACAGGGGGGCCCTACGAGCAGTACTTC
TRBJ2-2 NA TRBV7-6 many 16 CASSLGVEGSTGELFF TGTGCCAGCAGCTTAGGGGTGGAGGGATCGACCGGGGAGCTGTTTTTT
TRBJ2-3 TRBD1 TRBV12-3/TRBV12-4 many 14 CASSLSQGADTQYF TGTGCCAGCAGTTTGAGCCAGGGGGCAGATACGCAGTATTTT
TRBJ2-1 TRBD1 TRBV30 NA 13 CASGQGSYNEQFF TGTGCCAGCGGACAGGGGTCCTACAATGAGCAGTTCTTC
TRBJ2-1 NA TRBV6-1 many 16 CASSVRIRGAPNEQFF TGTGCCAGCAGTGTACGAATCAGGGGGGCTCCCAATGAGCAGTTCTTC
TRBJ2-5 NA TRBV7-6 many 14 CASSLGSGGETQYF TGTGCCAGCAGCTTAGGGAGTGGCGGGGAGACCCAGTACTTC
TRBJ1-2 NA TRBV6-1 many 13 CASSVGAPYGYTF TGTGCCAGCAGTGTAGGGGCCCCCTATGGCTACACCTTC
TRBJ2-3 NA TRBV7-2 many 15 CASSLGGPGTDTQYF TGTGCCAGCAGCTTAGGCGGGCCCGGCACAGATACGCAGTATTTT
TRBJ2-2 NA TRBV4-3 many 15 CASSQGTMNTGELFF TGCGCCAGCAGCCAAGGCACTATGAACACCGGGGAGCTGTTTTTT
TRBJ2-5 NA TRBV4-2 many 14 CASSPTDVLGTQYF TGTGCCAGCAGCCCGACCGACGTCCTGGGGACCCAGTACTTC
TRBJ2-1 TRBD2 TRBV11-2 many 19 CASSPHPLLAGGPGNEQFF TGTGCCAGCAGCCCACATCCTTTACTAGCGGGAGGGCCCGGCAATGAGCAGTTCTTC
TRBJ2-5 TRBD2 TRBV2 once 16 CASSESSGRTQETQYF TGTGCCAGCAGTGAGTCTAGCGGGCGCACACAAGAGACCCAGTACTTC
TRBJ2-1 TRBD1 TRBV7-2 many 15 CASRDTGTGNSEQFF TGTGCCAGCAGGGACACCGGGACAGGGAATAGTGAGCAGTTCTTC
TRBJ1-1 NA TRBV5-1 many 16 CASSLQGPPMNTEAFF TGCGCCAGCAGCTTGCAGGGACCTCCTATGAACACTGAAGCTTTCTTT
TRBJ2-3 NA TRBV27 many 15 CASSAREGVSDTQYF TGTGCCAGCAGTGCCAGGGAGGGGGTGTCGGATACGCAGTATTTT
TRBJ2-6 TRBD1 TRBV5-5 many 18 CASSSGTGFLSGANVLTF TGTGCCAGCAGCTCCGGGACAGGGTTTTTGTCTGGGGCCAACGTCCTGACTTTC
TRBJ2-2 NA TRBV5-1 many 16 CASTQKGRTNTGELFF TGCGCCAGCACCCAGAAGGGGCGAACGAACACCGGGGAGCTGTTTTTT
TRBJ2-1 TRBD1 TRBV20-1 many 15 CSATEQGTFGNEQFF TGCAGTGCAACAGAACAGGGGACCTTCGGCAATGAGCAGTTCTTC
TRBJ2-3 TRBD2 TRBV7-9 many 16 CASSTRTSDGLDTQYF TGTGCCAGCAGCACACGGACTAGCGATGGTCTCGATACGCAGTATTTT
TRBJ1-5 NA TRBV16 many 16 CASSQSWAGEGQPQHF TGTGCCAGCAGCCAATCTTGGGCAGGGGAAGGTCAGCCCCAGCATTTT
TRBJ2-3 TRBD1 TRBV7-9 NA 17 CASSFGVDRDLTDTQYF TGTGCCAGCAGCTTCGGGGTGGACAGGGACCTCACAGATACGCAGTATTTT
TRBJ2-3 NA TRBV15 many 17 CATSRVRGEGGTDTQYF TGTGCCACCAGCAGAGTACGCGGGGAAGGAGGCACAGATACGCAGTATTTT
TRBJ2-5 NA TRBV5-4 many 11 CASSLEQTQYF TGTGCCAGCAGCTTGGAACAGACCCAGTACTTC
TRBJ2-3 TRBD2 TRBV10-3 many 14 CAASGTSTPDTQYF TGTGCCGCCTCCGGGACTAGCACCCCAGATACGCAGTATTTT
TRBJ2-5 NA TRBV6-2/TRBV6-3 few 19 CASSYLKGRLRGKKETQYF TGTGCCAGCAGTTACCTCAAGGGAAGGCTTCGTGGAAAAAAAGAGACCCAGTACTTC
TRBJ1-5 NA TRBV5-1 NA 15 CATSFLGNSNQPQHF TGCGCCACCAGCTTCTTGGGAAATAGCAATCAGCCCCAGCATTTT
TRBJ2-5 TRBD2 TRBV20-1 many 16 CSARVVSGGRLETQYF TGCAGTGCTAGAGTTGTTAGCGGGGGACGCTTGGAGACCCAGTACTTC
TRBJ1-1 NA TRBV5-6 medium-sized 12 CASSLSSTEAFF TGTGCCAGCAGCTTGAGTAGCACTGAAGCTTTCTTT